The 22 T cell receptor beta chains below all came from one sample that was sequenced in a study of early T cells in non-severe SARS-CoV-2 infection. Each CDR3 protein gets one entry after TCRdb re-called the 5' RACE reads with MiXCR. The profile shows some 87,000 distinct CDR3 sequences, roughly 13% of them singletons. Sequencing input: whole blood. These receptors came from an adult who was a healthcare worker with PCR-confirmed SARS-CoV-2 infection or an uninfected control (not recorded which).

The CDR3 is CASSLGRAYLRYF. CDR3 nucleotides: TGTGCCAGCAGTCTGGGCCGGGCCTATTTGCGGTATTTT. This chain connects TRBV12-3 or TRBV12-4 to TRBJ2-3, with D unresolved. The CDR3 extends over 13 amino acids. V gave up 5 bases and J gave up 14 bases, with 20 bases separating them.

V is TRBV12-3 or TRBV12-4 and J is TRBJ2-6, with 11 nucleotides matching TRBD1. This CDR3 has 17 residues. The V gene end was trimmed by 3 bases and the J gene end by 0 bases; junction bases not matched to a gene: 1. CDR3 coding DNA: TGTGCCAGCAGTTTCGGGACAGGGGGCTCTGGGGCCAACGTCCTGACTTTC. Protein: CASSFGTGGSGANVLTF.

In this sample, this clonotype turned up many times. The genes are TRBV6-4 and TRBJ2-3, with 10 bases aligning to TRBD2. CDR1 is MRHNA, CDR2 SNTAGT, per germline. The trim removed 0 bases at V and 5 bases at J, leaving 5 bases unmatched. This CDR3 comprises 16 residues. The CDR3 is CASSDSSSGGVDTQYF. The CDR3 nucleotides read TGTGCCAGCAGTGACTCGTCTAGCGGGGGCGTAGATACGCAGTATTTT.

This clonotype came up a few times. The chain employs TRBV4-1 and TRBJ2-3, with 9 nucleotides matching TRBD2. Trimming at V came to 7 bases and at J to 5 bases, leaving 13 bases not matched to a gene. The CDR3 spans 16 residues. Germline V gene sequence: CDR1 MGHRA, CDR2 YSYEKL. In nucleotides, the CDR3 is TGCGCCAGCAAAAAAGCGAGCGGGGGGTTTGGAGATACGCAGTATTTT. Translating gives CASKKASGGFGDTQYF.

This clonotype was seen ten or more times. The genes are TRBV20-1 and TRBJ2-3; 13 bases are a match to TRBD2. The CDR3 runs 14 residues. Unmatched junction bases numbered 1, after V lost 5 bases and J lost 2 bases. Germline CDR1 reads DFQATT; CDR2 reads SNEGSKA (reference sequence). The CDR3, as DNA: TGCAGTGCTGGACTAGCGGGGGACACAGATACGCAGTATTTT. As protein: CSAGLAGDTDTQYF.

This chain links TRBV9 with TRBJ2-2; D is uncertain. Trimming removed 3 bases at V and 1 base at J, with 10 bases between. The CDR3 extends over 15 amino acids. Germline CDR1 is SGDLS and CDR2 is YYNGEE. CDR3 region: CASSAIPGNTGELFF. The CDR3 region has the DNA TGTGCCAGCAGCGCAATACCGGGGAACACCGGGGAGCTGTTTTTT.

In its sample, this clonotype was seen once. The chain combines TRBV11-2 with TRBJ1-1; 7 positions agree with TRBD1. V lost 6 bases to trimming and J lost 1 base; unmatched junction nucleotides: 2. The CDR3 is made up of 13 amino acids. Per the germline V gene, CDR1 is SGHAT and CDR2 is FQNNGV. The CDR3 sequence is CASRRTGNTEAFF. CDR3 DNA sequence: TGTGCCAGCAGGCGGACAGGGAACACTGAAGCTTTCTTT.

This clonotype was observed at least ten times. This chain joins TRBV6-2 or TRBV6-3 and TRBJ1-5; 10 nucleotides line up with TRBD1. The CDR3 is 15 amino acids. Germline V gives CDR1 MNHEY, CDR2 SVGEGT. V trimming: 5 bases; J trimming: 6 bases; junction bases outside the gene matches: 7. CDR3 coding DNA: TGTGCCAGCAGTACGCCCAGACAGGGGGCTCAGCCCCAGCATTTT. Amino acid sequence: CASSTPRQGAQPQHF.

A few counts support this clonotype. The chain couples TRBV7-2 to TRBJ2-1, with 7 bases matching TRBD2. With 7 bases clipped from V and 8 bases from J, the junction kept 8 bases outside the gene matches. CDR1 is SGHTA and CDR2 is FQGNSA in the germline V gene. CDR3 length: 13 amino acids. CDR3 residues: CASTMTTSHEQFF. CDR3 sequence (DNA): TGTGCCAGCACCATGACGACTAGCCATGAGCAGTTCTTC.

The V and J genes are TRBV7-8 and TRBJ1-2; perhaps TRBD1 as D (6 bases). The V end lost 5 bases, the J end lost 0 bases, and 16 bases lay between the germline ends. Germline CDR1 and CDR2: SGHVS and FQNEAQ. The CDR3 is 16 amino acids. CDR3 loop: CASSPQTGIANYGYTF. The DNA of the CDR3 is TGTGCCAGCAGCCCCCAAACAGGGATAGCTAACTATGGCTACACCTTC.

The J gene is TRBJ1-1, the V gene TRBV7-2, with 7 nucleotides matching TRBD1. V shed 5 bases and J 8 bases; nucleotides not matched to a gene: 14. The length of the CDR3 is 15 residues. Germline CDR1 and CDR2: SGHTA and FQGNSA. In nucleotides, the CDR3 is TGTGCCAGCAGCCCAAGGGAGCAGGGGGTAAGCGAAGCTTTCTTT. Its translation: CASSPREQGVSEAFF.

The chain carries TRBV29-1 and TRBJ2-1, with D possibly being TRBD2 (5 bases). This CDR3 spans 9 amino acids. CDR1 and CDR2 (germline): SQVTM, ANQGSEA. V shed 7 bases and J shed 9 bases, with 7 bases lying between them. The CDR3 DNA sequence: TGCAGCGCAGGAGGTGAGCAGTTCTTC. It is translated as CSAGGEQFF.

J is TRBJ1-6 and V is TRBV20-1, with 8 bases fitting TRBD1. The CDR3 has 14 residues. Germline V CDR1 and CDR2: DFQATT, SNEGSKA (reference sequence). V dropped 1 base and J dropped 5; count of bases not matched to a gene: 1. The CDR3 DNA sequence: TGCAGTGCTAGAGTGGACAGGGATAATTCACCCCTCCACTTT. This codes for CSARVDRDNSPLHF.

The table lists this clonotype with many counts. The V call is TRBV19, the J call TRBJ1-5; D gene unclear. This CDR3 is 15 amino acids long. Germline CDR1 is LNHDA and CDR2 is SQIVND (reference sequence). Between the trimmed V and J ends, which lost 1 base and 4 bases, there was a span of 11 bases. The DNA of the CDR3 is TGTGCCAGTAGTATAGCCGCGGGCAGAAATCAGCCCCAGCATTTT. The encoded protein is CASSIAAGRNQPQHF. The full variable domain, with the rest looked up from reference TRBV19 and TRBJ1-5, is DGGITQSPKYLFRKEGQNVTLSCEQNLNHDAMYWYRQDPGQGLRLIYYSQIVNDFQKGDIAEGYSVSREKKESFPLTVTSAQKNPTAFYLCASSIAAGRNQPQHFGDGTRLSIL.

Only a few counts were recorded for this clonotype. The rearrangement uses TRBV2 and TRBJ1-5, with TRBD1 matching 9 bases. The CDR3 runs to 16 residues. Germline CDR1 reads SNHLY; CDR2 reads FYNNEI. After removal of 4 bases from V and 5 bases from J, the junction contained 9 bases not matched to a gene. This CDR3 reads CASSGSGDRAHQPQHF. CDR3 bases: TGTGCCAGCAGTGGCTCGGGGGACAGGGCACATCAGCCCCAGCATTTT.

This clonotype was recorded many times. The chain joins TRBV15 to TRBJ1-1; D unresolved. Trimming left V 4 bases short and J 7 bases short, with 13 bases between. Per the germline V gene, CDR1 is LNHNV and CDR2 is YYDKDF (reference sequence). This CDR3 is built from 13 residues. Written as DNA, the CDR3 is TGTGCCACCAGCACAACCCCGGGAGGTGAAGCTTTCTTT. Amino acids: CATSTTPGGEAFF.

This clonotype was detected a few times. The rearrangement links TRBV4-3 to TRBJ1-6, with D perhaps TRBD1 (5 bases). The germline gives CDR1 LGHNA, CDR2 YSLEER. CDR3 size: 15 residues. Trimming removed 4 bases at V and 5 bases at J, with 12 bases between. The CDR3 region has the DNA TGCGCCAGCAGCCGGACATTGGGGGATAATTCACCCCTCCACTTT. Amino acid sequence: CASSRTLGDNSPLHF.

In this sample, this clonotype turned up a few times. V usage is TRBV12-3 or TRBV12-4 and J usage is TRBJ1-1; D gene unclear. The CDR3 has 11 amino acids. Between the trimmed V and J ends, which lost 3 bases and 5 bases, there was a span of 4 bases. Here the CDR3 DNA reads TGTGCCAGCAGTTTGGAAACTGAAGCTTTCTTT. Protein: CASSLETEAFF.

This clonotype was detected a few times. The chain is built from TRBV29-1 and TRBJ1-1; D may be TRBD1 (5 bases). The V end was cut by 3 bases, the J end by 1 base, with 12 bases between. Germline assignment: CDR1 SQVTM and CDR2 ANQGSEA. This CDR3 is 14 amino acids long. CDR3 coding DNA: TGCAGCGTTGATTATAGGCAGGGGAACACTGAAGCTTTCTTT. It encodes CSVDYRQGNTEAFF.

The chain joins TRBV2 to TRBJ2-6, with TRBD1 matching over 7 bases. V lost 7 bases and J lost 0; bases outside the gene matches: 6. CDR1 is SNHLY and CDR2 is FYNNEI in the germline V gene. This CDR3 is 16 amino acids long. CDR3 sequence: CASKGQALSGANVLTF. CDR3 in DNA: TGTGCCAGCAAAGGACAGGCGCTCTCTGGGGCCAACGTCCTGACTTTC.

This chain links TRBV5-5 with TRBJ2-1, with TRBD2 identical over 10 bases. CDR1 and CDR2 (germline): SGHKS, YYEKEE (reference sequence). V lost 3 bases to trimming and J lost 6 bases; unmatched junction nucleotides: 3. CDR3 length: 14 amino acids. In DNA, the CDR3 is TGTGCCAGCAGCTGGGGGACTAGCGTCAATGAGCAGTTCTTC. Residues: CASSWGTSVNEQFF.

The genes are TRBV12-3 or TRBV12-4 and TRBJ2-1; a possible D gene is TRBD1 (6 bases). V gave up 0 bases and J gave up 7 bases, with 10 bases separating them. The CDR3 consists of 14 residues. CDR3 in amino acids: CASSLAGAPNEQFF. In DNA, the CDR3 is TGTGCCAGCAGTTTAGCGGGGGCCCCTAATGAGCAGTTCTTC.